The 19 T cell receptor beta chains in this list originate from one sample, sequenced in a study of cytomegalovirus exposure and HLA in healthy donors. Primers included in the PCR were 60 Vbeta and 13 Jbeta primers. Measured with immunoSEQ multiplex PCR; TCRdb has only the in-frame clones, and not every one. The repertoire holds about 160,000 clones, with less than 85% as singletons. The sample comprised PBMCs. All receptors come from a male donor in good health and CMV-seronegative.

The CDR3: CASSPDRNYGYTF. In nucleotides, the CDR3 is TGTGCCAGCAGTCCGGACAGGAACTATGGCTACACCTTC. The V call is TRBV7-8, the J call TRBJ1-2; 7 bases fit TRBD1. Per the germline V gene, CDR1 is SGHVS and CDR2 is FQNEAQ. Trimming cost V 6 bases and J 2 bases; bases outside gene matches: 3. This CDR3 spans 13 amino acids.

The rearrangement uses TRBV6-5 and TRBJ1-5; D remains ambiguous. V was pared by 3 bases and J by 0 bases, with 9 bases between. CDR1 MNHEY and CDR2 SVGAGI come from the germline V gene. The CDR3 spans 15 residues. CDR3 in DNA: TGTGCCAGCAGTTATAGTCACGATAGCAATCAGCCCCAGCATTTT. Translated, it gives CASSYSHDSNQPQHF.

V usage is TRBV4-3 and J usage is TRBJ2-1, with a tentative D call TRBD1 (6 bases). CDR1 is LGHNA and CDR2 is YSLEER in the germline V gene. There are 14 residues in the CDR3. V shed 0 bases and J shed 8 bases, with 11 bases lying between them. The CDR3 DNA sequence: TGCGCCAGCAGCCAAGAATACAGGGTTCATGAGCAGTTCTTC. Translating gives CASSQEYRVHEQFF.

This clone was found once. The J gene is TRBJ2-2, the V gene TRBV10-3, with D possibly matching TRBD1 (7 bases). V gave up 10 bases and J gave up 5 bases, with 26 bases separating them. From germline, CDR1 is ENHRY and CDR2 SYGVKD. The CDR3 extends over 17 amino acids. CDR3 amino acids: CATIGTAGGQRTGELFF. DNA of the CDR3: TGTGCCACGATCGGGACAGCCGGGGGACAACGAACCGGGGAGCTGTTTTTT.

CDR3 in DNA: TGTGCCAGCAGTCTTGCGTTTCGGAGCGGGCAAGAGACCCAGTACTTC. It specifies CASSLAFRSGQETQYF. The chain recombines TRBV5-8 with TRBJ2-5; tentative D call: TRBD2 (6 bases). This CDR3 region has 16 residues. Germline V CDR1 and CDR2: SGHTS, YDEGEE. Trimming removed 5 bases at V and 2 bases at J, with 19 bases between.

CDR3 bases: TGTGCCAGCAGCGGGACAGCCAATCAGCCCCAGCATTTT. Amino acid sequence: CASSGTANQPQHF. The chain has TRBV6-5 and TRBJ1-5; TRBD1 aligns across 7 bases. V dropped 6 bases and J dropped 3; count of bases not matched to a gene: 2. Germline values: CDR1 MNHEY, CDR2 SVGAGI. The CDR3 has 13 amino acids.

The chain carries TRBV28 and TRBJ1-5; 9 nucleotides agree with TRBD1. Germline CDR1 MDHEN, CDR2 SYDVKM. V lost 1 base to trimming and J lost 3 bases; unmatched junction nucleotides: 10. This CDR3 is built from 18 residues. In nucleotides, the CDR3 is TGTGCCAGCAGTTTATCCCCGCCCGGGACAGGGAACAATCAGCCCCAGCATTTT. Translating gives CASSLSPPGTGNNQPQHF.

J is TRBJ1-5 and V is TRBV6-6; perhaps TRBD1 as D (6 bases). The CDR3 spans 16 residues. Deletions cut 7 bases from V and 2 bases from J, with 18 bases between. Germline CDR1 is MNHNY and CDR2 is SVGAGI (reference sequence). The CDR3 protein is CASTNGGGSGNQPQHF. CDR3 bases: TGTGCCAGCACAAACGGGGGGGGCTCGGGCAATCAGCCCCAGCATTTT.

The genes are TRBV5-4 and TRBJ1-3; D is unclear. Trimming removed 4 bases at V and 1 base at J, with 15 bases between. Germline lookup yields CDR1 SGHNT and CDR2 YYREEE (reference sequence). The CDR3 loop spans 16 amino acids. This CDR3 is CASSPSPTTSGNTIYF. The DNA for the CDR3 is TGTGCCAGCAGCCCGTCCCCAACGACATCTGGAAACACCATATATTTT.

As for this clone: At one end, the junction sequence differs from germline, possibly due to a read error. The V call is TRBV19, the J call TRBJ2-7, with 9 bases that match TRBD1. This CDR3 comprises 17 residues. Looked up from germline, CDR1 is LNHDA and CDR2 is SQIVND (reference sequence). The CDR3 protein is CASSIFSGTGRTYEQHF. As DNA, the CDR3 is TGTGCCAGTAGTATTTTCTCCGGGACAGGGAGGACCTACGAGCAGCACTTC.

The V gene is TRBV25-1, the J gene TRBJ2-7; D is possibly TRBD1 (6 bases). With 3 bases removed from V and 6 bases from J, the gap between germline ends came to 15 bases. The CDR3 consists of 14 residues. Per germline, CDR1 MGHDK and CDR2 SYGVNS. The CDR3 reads CASSDQQGPGEQYF. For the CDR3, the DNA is TGTGCCAGCAGTGATCAACAGGGTCCAGGCGAGCAGTACTTC.

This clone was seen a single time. The CDR3 sequence is CASSPRTGEEKLFF. The CDR3 DNA follows: TGTGCCAGCTCACCTCGCACCGGGGAGGAAAAACTGTTTTTT. The gene calls are TRBV18 and TRBJ1-4; D is unclear. The CDR3 spans 14 residues. The V gene lost 3 bases and the J gene lost 8 bases, with 13 bases spanning the gap. CDR1 KGHSH and CDR2 LQKENI come from the germline V gene. Complete variable domain (other parts from reference TRBV18 and TRBJ1-4): NAGVMQNPRHLVRRRGQEARLRCSPMKGHSHVYWYRQLPEEGLKFMVYLQKENIIDESGMPKERFSAEFPKEGPSILRIQQVVRGDSAAYFCASSPRTGEEKLFFGSGTQLSVL.

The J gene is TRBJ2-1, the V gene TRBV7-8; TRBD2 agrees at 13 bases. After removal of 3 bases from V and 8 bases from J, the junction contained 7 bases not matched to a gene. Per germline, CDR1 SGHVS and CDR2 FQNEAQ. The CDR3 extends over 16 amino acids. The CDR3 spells CASSFRTSGSRDEQFF. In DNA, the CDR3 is TGTGCCAGCAGCTTTCGGACTAGCGGGAGTAGAGATGAGCAGTTCTTC.

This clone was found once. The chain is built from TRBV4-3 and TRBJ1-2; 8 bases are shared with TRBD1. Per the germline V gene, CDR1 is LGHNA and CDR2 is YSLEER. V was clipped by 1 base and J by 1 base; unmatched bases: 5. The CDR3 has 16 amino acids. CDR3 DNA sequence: TGCGCCAGCAGCCAAGGGGGGACAGGTATTAACTATGGCTACACCTTC. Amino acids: CASSQGGTGINYGYTF.

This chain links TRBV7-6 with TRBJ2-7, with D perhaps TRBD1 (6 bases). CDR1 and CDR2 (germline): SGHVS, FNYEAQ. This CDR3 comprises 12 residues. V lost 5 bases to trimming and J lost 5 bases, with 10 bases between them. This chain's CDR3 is CASSARGDEQYF. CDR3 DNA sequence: TGTGCCAGCAGCGCCAGGGGCGACGAGCAGTACTTC.

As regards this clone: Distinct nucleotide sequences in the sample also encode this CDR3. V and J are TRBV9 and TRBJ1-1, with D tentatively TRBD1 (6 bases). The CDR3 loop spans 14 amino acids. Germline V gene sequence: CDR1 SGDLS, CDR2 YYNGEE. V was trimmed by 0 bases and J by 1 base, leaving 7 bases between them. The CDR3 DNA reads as TGTGCCAGCAGCGTAGGGGACACGAACACTGAAGCTTTCTTT. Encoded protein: CASSVGDTNTEAFF.

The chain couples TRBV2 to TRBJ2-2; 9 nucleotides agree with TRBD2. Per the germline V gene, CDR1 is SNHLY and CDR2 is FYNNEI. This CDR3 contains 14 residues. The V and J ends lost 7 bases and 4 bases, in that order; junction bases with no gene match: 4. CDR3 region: CASNLAGPTGELFF. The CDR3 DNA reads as TGTGCCAGCAACCTAGCGGGACCCACCGGGGAGCTGTTTTTT.

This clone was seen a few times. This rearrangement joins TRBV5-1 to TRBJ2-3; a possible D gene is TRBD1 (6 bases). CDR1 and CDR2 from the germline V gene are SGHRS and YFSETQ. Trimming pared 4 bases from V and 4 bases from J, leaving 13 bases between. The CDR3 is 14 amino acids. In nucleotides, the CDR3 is TGCGCCAGCAGCCAGTCCAGGGGTCCAGATACGCAGTATTTT. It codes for CASSQSRGPDTQYF.

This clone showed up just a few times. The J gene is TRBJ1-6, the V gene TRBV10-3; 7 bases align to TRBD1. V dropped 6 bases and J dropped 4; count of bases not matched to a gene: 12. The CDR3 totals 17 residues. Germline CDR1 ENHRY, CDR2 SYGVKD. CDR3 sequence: CAIRGGGTESYNSPLHF. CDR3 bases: TGTGCCATCAGGGGCGGGGGGACAGAGAGTTATAATTCACCCCTCCACTTT.